This T cell receptor (beta chain) was identified during a study of post-analysis software for immune sequencing data. Background on the study: Secondary progressive, relapsing-remitting and progressive-relapsing multiple sclerosis were among the included disease courses. Overall study results and limits: Roughly five TRBV segments appeared more often in patients than in controls, and TRBV5-6, TRBV5-1 and TRBV20-1 were among these. Strong co-clustering by F measure was seen for same-batch samples. Significantly decreased normalized Chao1 diversity was recorded for multiple sclerosis patients relative to controls.

To note about this clonotype: Its cognate antigen is unknown.

Unique molecular identifiers had been added to the TCR beta cDNA libraries. There were roughly 0.9 to 10 million T cells, and around 460,000 cDNA molecules came from them. One entry per CDR3 protein results from TCRdb running MiXCR on the PCR reads. The table has hundreds of thousands of distinct CDR3 sequences, about 40% seen once. The V end was cut by 6 bases, the J end by 4 bases, with 18 bases between. CDR1 is LNHDA and CDR2 is SQIVND in the germline V gene (reference sequence). This CDR3 spans 15 amino acids. The sample comprised blood. The clonotype comes from a girl aged 5-17 years with multiple sclerosis. The V call is TRBV19, the J call TRBJ1-2, with TRBD1 as a possible D gene (6 bases). CDR3 protein: CASRNLLQGPYGYTF. CDR3 coding DNA: TGTGCCAGTAGGAATTTATTACAGGGACCCTATGGCTACACCTTC. The entire variable domain, with the rest obtained from reference TRBV19 and TRBJ1-2, is as follows: DGGITQSPKYLFRKEGQNVTLSCEQNLNHDAMYWYRQDPGQGLRLIYYSQIVNDFQKGDIAEGYSVSREKKESFPLTVTSAQKNPTAFYLCASRNLLQGPYGYTFGSGTRLTVV.